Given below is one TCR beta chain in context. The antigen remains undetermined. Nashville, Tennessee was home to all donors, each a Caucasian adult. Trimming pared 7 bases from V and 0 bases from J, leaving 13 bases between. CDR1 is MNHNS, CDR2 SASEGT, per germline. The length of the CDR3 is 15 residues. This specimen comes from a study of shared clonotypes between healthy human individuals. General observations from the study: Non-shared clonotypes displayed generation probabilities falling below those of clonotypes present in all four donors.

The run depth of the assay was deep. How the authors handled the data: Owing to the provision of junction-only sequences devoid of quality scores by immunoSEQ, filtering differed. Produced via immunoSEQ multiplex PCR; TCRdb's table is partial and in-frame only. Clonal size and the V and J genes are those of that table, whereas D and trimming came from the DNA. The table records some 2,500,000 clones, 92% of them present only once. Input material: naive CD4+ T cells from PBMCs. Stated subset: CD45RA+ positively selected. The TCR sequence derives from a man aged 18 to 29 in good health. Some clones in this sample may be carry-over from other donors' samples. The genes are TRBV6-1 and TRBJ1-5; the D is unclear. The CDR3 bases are TGTGCCAGCATACTACACGGGAATAGCAATCAGCCCCAGCATTTT. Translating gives CASILHGNSNQPQHF.